This paragraph reports one T cell receptor beta chain. Profiled with immunoSEQ multiplex PCR; TCRdb holds only in-frame clones, not every one. The repertoire holds some 290,000 clones, with 90% to 95% as singletons. The sample comes from a study of blood T cell repertoires in COVID-19. Specimen: PBMCs or T cells enriched from blood (not recorded which). This TCR came from a woman aged 25 to 39 who had been exposed to COVID-19.

The CDR3 sequence: CASSESNYEQYF. In nucleotides, the CDR3 is TGTGCCAGCAGTGAATCCAACTACGAGCAGTACTTC. The V gene is TRBV25-1, the J gene TRBJ2-7; D call uncertain. The V end lost 1 base, the J end lost 3 bases, and 4 bases lay between the germline ends. Germline V gene lookup returns CDR1 MGHDK and CDR2 SYGVNS. This CDR3 region has 12 residues.